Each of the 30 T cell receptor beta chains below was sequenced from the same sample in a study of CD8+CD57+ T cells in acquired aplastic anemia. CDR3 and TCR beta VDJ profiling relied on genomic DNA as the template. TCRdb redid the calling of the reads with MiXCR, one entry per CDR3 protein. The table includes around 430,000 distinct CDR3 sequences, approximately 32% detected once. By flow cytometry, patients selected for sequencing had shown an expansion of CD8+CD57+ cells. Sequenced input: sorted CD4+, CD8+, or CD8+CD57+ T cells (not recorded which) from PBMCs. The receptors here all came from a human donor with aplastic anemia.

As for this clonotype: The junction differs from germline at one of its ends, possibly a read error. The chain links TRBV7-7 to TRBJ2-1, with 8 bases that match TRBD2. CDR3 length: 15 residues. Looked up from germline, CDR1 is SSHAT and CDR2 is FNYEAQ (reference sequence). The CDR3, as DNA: TGTGCTAGCAGTCATGGGCTAGCGGGTTACAATGAGCAGTTCTTC. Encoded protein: CASSHGLAGYNEQFF.

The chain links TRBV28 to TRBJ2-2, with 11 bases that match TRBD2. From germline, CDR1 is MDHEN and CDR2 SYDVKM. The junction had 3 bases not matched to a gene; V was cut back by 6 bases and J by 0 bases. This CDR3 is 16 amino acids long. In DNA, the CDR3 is TGTGCCAGCAGCCAGGGACTAGCGGCGAACACCGGGGAGCTGTTTTTT. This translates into CASSQGLAANTGELFF.

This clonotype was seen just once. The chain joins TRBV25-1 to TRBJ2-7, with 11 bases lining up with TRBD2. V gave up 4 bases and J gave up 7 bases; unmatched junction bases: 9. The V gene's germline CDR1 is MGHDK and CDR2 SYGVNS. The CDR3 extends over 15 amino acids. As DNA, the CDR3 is TGTGCCAGCAGTGCGATAGCGGGAGGGCCTAAAGAGCAGTACTTC. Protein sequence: CASSAIAGGPKEQYF.

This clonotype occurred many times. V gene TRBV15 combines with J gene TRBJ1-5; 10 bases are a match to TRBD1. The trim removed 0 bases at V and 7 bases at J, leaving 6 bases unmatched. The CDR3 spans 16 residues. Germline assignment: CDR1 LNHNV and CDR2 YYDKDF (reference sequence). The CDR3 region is CATSREWDRGKQPQHF. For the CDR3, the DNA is TGTGCCACCAGCAGAGAATGGGACAGGGGAAAGCAGCCCCAGCATTTT.

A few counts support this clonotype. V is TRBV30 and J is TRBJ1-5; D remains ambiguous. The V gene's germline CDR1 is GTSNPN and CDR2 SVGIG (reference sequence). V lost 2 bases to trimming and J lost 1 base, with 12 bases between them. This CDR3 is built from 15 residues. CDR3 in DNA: TGTGCCTGGAGTCTTAGGGTGGAAAGCAATCAGCCCCAGCATTTT. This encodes CAWSLRVESNQPQHF.

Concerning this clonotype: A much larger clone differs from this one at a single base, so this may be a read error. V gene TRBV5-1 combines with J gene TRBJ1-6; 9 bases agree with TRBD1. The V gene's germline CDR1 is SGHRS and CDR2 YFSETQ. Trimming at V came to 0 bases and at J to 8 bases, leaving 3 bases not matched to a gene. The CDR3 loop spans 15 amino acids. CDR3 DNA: TGCGCCAGCAGCTTGGGGGGGACAGGGTATTCACCCCTCCACTTT. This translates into CASSLGGTGYSPLHF.

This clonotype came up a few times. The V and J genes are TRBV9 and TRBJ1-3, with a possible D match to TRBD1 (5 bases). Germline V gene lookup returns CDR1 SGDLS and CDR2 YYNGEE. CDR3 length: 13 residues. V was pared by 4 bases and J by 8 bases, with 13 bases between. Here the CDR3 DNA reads TGTGCCAGCAGCCGGGGGGGGTGGGACACCATATATTTT. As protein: CASSRGGWDTIYF.

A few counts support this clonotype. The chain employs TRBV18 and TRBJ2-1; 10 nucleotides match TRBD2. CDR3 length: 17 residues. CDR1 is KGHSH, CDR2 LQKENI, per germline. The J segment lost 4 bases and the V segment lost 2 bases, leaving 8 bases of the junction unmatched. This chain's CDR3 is CASSPSSGLAAYNEQFF. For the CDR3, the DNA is TGTGCCAGCTCACCATCATCCGGACTAGCGGCATACAATGAGCAGTTCTTC.

CDR3 sequence (DNA): TGCGCCAGCAACCTTCCGAGGGACCTAGCGGGGGGAGGGGAGACCCAGTACTTC. It translates to CASNLPRDLAGGGETQYF. The gene calls are TRBV5-1 and TRBJ2-5; TRBD2 matches at 11 bases. The CDR3 contains 18 residues. CDR1 and CDR2 (germline): SGHRS, YFSETQ. V was clipped by 6 bases and J by 5 bases; unmatched bases: 18.

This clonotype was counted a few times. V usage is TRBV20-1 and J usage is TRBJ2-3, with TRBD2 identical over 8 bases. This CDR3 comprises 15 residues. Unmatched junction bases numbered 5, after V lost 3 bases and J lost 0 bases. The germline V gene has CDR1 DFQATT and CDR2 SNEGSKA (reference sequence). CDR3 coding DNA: TGCAGTGCTAGTAGGGCTAGCGGGAGCACAGATACGCAGTATTTT. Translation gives CSASRASGSTDTQYF.

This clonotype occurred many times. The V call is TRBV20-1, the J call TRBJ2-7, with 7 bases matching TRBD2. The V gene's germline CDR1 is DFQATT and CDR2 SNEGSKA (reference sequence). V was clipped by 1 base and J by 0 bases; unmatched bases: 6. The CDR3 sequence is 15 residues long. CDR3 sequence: CSARAGTTSSYEQYF. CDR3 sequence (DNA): TGCAGTGCTAGAGCGGGGACTACGAGCTCCTACGAGCAGTACTTC.

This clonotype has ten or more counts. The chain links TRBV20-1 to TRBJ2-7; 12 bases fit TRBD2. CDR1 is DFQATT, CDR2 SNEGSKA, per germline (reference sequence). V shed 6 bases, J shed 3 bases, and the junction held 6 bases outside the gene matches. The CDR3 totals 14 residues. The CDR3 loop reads CSANLAGGIYEQYF. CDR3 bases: TGCAGTGCCAACCTAGCGGGGGGGATCTACGAGCAGTACTTC.

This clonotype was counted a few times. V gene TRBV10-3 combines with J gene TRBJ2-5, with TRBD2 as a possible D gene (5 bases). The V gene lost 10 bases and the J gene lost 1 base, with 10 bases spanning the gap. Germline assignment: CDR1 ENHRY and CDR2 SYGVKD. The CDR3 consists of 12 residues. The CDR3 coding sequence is TGTGCCAGCACCAGCGGCCAAGAGACCCAGTACTTC. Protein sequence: CASTSGQETQYF.

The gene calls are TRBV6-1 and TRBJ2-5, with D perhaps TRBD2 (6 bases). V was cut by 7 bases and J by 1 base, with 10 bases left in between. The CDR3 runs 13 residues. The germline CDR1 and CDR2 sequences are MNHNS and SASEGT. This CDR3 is CASMEEGQETQYF. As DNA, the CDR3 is TGTGCCAGCATGGAGGAGGGCCAAGAGACCCAGTACTTC.

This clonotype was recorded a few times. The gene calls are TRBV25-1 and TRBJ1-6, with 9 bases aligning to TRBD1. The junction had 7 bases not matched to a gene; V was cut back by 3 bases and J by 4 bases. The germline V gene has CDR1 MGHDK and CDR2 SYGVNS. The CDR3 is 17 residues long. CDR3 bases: TGTGCCAGCAGTGACACCGGGACAGGGAAGTATAATTCACCCCTCCACTTT. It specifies CASSDTGTGKYNSPLHF.

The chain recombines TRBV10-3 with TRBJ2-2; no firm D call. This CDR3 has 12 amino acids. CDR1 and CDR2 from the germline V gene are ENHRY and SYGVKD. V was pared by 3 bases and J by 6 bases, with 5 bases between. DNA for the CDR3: TGTGCCATCAGTGACTCCGCCGGGGAGCTGTTTTTT. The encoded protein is CAISDSAGELFF.

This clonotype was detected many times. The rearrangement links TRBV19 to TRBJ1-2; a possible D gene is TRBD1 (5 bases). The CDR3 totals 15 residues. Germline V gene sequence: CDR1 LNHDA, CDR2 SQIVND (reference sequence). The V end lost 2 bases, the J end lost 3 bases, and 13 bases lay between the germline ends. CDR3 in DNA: TGTGCCAGTAGTATACGGCCCGGGACGGACTATGGCTACACCTTC. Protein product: CASSIRPGTDYGYTF.

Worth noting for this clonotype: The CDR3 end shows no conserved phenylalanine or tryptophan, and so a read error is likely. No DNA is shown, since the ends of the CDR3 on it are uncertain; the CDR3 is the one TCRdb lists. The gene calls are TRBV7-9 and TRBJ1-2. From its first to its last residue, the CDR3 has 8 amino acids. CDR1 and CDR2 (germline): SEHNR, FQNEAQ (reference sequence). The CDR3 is CASSSTPL.

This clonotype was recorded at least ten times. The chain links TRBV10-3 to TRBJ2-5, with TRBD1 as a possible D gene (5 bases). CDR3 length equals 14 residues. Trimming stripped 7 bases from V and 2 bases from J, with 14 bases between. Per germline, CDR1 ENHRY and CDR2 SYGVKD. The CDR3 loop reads CAIKSGQGQETQYF. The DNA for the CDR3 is TGTGCCATCAAAAGTGGGCAGGGACAAGAGACCCAGTACTTC.

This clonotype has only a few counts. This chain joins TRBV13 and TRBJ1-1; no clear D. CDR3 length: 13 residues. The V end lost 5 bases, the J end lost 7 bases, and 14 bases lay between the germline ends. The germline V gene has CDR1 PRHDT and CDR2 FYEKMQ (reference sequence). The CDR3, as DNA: TGTGCCAGCAGCCCCCCCGTAGAGCGTGAAGCTTTCTTT. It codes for CASSPPVEREAFF.

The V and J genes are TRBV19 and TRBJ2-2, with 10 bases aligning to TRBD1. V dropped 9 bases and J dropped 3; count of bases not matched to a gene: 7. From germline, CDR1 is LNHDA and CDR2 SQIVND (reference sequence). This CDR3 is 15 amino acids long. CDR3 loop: CASKTGGVYTGELFF. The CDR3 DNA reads TGTGCCAGCAAGACAGGGGGCGTGTACACCGGGGAGCTGTTTTTT.

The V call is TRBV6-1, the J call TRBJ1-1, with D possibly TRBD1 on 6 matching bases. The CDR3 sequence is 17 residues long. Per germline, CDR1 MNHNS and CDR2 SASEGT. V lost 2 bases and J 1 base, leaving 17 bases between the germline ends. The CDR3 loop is CASSERIAGHGNTEAFF. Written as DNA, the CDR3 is TGTGCCAGCAGTGAAAGAATCGCGGGACACGGGAACACTGAAGCTTTCTTT.

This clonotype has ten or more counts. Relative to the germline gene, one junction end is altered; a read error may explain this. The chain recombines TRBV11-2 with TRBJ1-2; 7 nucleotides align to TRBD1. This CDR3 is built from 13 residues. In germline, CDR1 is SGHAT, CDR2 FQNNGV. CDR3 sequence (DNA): TGCGCCAGCAGCTTGGAGCCAGGGGGAGGCTACACCTTC. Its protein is CASSLEPGGGYTF.

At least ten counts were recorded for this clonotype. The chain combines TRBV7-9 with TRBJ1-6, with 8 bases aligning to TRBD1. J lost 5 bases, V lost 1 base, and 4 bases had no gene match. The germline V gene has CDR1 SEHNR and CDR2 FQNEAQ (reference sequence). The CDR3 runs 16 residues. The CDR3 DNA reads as TGTGCCAGCAGCTTAGGGACAGGGAGTGATAATTCACCCCTCCACTTT. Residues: CASSLGTGSDNSPLHF.

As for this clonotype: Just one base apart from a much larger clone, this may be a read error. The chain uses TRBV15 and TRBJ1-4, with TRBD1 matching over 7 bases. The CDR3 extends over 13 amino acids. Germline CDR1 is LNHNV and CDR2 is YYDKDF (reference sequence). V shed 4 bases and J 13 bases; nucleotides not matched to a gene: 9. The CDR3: CATSIGQVERLFF. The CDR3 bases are TGTGCCACCAGCATCGGACAGGTAGAGCGACTGTTTTTT.

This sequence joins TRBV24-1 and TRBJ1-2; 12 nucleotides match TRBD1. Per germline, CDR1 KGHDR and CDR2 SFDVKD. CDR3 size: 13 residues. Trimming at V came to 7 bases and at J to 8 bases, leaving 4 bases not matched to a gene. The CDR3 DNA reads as TGTGCCACCAGCCCCGGGACAGGGGGCGGCTACACCTTC. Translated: CATSPGTGGGYTF.

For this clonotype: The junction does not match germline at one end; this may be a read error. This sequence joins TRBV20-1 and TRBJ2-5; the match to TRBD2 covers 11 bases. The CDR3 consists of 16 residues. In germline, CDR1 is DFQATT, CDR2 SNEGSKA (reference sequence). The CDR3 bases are TGCAGTGCTTCGCCGGGACTAGCGGCCATGCAAGAGGCCCAGTACTTC. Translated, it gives CSASPGLAAMQEAQYF.

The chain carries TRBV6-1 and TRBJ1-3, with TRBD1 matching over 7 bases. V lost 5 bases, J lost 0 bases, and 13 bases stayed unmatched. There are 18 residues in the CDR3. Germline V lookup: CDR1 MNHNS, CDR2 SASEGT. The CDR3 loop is CASSRRTGPTNSGNTIYF. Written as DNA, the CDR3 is TGTGCCAGCAGTCGACGGACAGGCCCGACGAACTCTGGAAACACCATATATTTT.

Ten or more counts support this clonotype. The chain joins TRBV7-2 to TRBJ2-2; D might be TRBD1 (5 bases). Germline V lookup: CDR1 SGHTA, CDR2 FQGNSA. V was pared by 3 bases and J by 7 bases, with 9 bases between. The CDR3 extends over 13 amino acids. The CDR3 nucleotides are TGTGCCAGCAGCTTCAGCGACAGCGGGGAGCTGTTTTTT. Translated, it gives CASSFSDSGELFF.

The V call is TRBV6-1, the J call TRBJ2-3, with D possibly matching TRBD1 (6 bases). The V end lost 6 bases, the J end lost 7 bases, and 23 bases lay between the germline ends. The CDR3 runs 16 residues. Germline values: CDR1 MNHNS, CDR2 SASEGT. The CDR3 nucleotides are TGTGCCAGCAGCCACACCGGCAGGGGCCAGGCATATACGCAGTATTTT. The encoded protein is CASSHTGRGQAYTQYF.